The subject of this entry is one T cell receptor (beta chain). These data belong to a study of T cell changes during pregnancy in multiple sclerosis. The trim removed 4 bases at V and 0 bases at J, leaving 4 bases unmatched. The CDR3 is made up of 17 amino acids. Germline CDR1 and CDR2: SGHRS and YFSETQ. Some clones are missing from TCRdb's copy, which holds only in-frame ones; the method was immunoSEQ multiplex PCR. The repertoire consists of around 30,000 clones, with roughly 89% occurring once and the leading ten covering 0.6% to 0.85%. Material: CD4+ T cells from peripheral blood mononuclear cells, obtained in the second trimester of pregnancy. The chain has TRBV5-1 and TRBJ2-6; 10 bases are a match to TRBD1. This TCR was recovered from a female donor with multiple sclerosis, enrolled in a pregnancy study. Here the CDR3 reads CASSAGQGVSGANVLTF. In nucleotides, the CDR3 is TGCGCCAGCAGCGCTGGACAGGGGGTCTCTGGGGCCAACGTCCTGACTTTC.